This TCR beta chain appears in the sequencing data of a study of OX40 agonist ivuxolimab in advanced cancers. Study-wide background: Three individuals attained partial responses, comprising one hepatocellular carcinoma case and two cutaneous melanoma cases. Findings and limits, study-wide: CD8+ T cells were the subset that, on average, had more expanded clones than CD4+. Low normalized clonal expansion also occurred in some nonresponding patients.

The junction had 13 bases not matched to a gene; V was cut back by 5 bases and J by 7 bases. Germline V gene sequence: CDR1 MNHEY, CDR2 SVGAGI. The CDR3 consists of 15 residues. Notes on this clone: What it binds is unknown.

Data came from immunoSEQ multiplex PCR; TCRdb stores just in-frame clones and leaves some out. The sample gives about 58,000 clones, roughly four fifths of which show up once; around 0.8% is in the top ten. The source material was CD4+ or CD8+ T cells sorted from blood, sampled in a trial of the OX40 agonist ivuxolimab. This TCR was recovered from an adult with an advanced solid tumor such as melanoma, head and neck, liver or kidney cancer. The chain joins TRBV6-5 to TRBJ1-1; 7 positions agree with TRBD1. CDR3 amino acids: CASSQRQGREGEAFF. The CDR3 DNA sequence: TGTGCCAGCAGTCAAAGACAGGGTCGGGAGGGTGAAGCTTTCTTT.